One and the same sample provided the 4 T cell receptor beta chains below, sequenced in a study of blood T cell repertoires in COVID-19 (dated by TCRdb to about 2020). The library was built by means of the immunoSEQ multiplex PCR assay. Held by TCRdb, this immuneACCESS table contains in-frame sequences only and omits some clones. Under half of the omission traces to an unresolved V gene where checked; the cause of the rest is unknown. The sample data list about 74,000 clones, and around 90% of these were observed just once. The ten biggest clones cover approximately 30% of the sample. The sample taken for sequencing was peripheral blood. The receptors come from a woman aged 80 or over with active or convalescent COVID-19.

The chain combines TRBV7-2 with TRBJ2-5, with 7 nucleotides matching TRBD2. With 5 bases clipped from V and 3 bases from J, the junction kept 6 bases outside the gene matches. The CDR3 sequence is 14 residues long. Germline assignment: CDR1 SGHTA and CDR2 FQGNSA. CDR3 coding DNA: TGTGCCAGCAGCCTCCAGGGAGGGGAAGAGACCCAGTACTTC. Its translation: CASSLQGGEETQYF.

This clone has only one observation. The chain carries TRBV2 and TRBJ1-2; 7 nucleotides line up with TRBD1. This CDR3 contains 14 residues. Trimming took 7 bases from V and 8 from J; bases not matched to a gene: 13. The germline V gene has CDR1 SNHLY and CDR2 FYNNEI. Here the CDR3 reads CASNPTEGASGYTF. CDR3 coding DNA: TGTGCCAGCAACCCGACGGAGGGGGCGAGCGGCTACACCTTC.

This clone is categorized as medium-sized. J is TRBJ1-4 and V is TRBV7-9; no reliable D call. Trimming left V 0 bases short and J 4 bases short, with 3 bases between. This CDR3 contains 13 residues. Germline CDR1 reads SEHNR; CDR2 reads FQNEAQ (reference sequence). The CDR3 is CASSLALNEKLFF. CDR3 DNA: TGTGCCAGCAGCTTAGCCCTTAATGAAAAACTGTTTTTT. The full variable domain, completed using reference TRBV7-9 and TRBJ1-4, is DTGVSQNPRHKITKRGQNVTFRCDPISEHNRLYWYRQTLGQGPEFLTYFQNEAQLEKSRLLSDRFSAERPKGSFSTLEIQRTEQGDSAMYLCASSLALNEKLFFGSGTQLSVL.

The V and J genes are TRBV15 and TRBJ2-5; D might be TRBD1 (5 bases). The germline V gene encodes CDR1 LNHNV and CDR2 YYDKDF (reference sequence). Trimming took off 6 bases at V and 5 bases at J, with 16 bases between the two ends. The length of the CDR3 is 14 residues. The CDR3 sequence: CATRGTGLGETQYF. In DNA form, the CDR3 reads TGTGCCACCAGAGGAACAGGCCTCGGGGAGACCCAGTACTTC.